These 9 T cell receptor beta chains originate from one sample sequenced in a study of shared clonotypes between healthy human individuals. The assay was immunoSEQ multiplex PCR, and TCRdb's table has in-frame clones only and misses some. The sample shows 800,000 to 1,200,000 clones, 75% to 85% of them seen only once. The sequencing input was memory CD4+ T cells from PBMCs. Documented subset: CD45RA-negative fraction. These receptors all stem from a man aged 18 to 29 in good health. Some clones in this sample may be carry-over from other donors' samples.

A word on this clone: One junction end does not reproduce the germline sequence, and a read error may be involved. The gene calls are TRBV2 and TRBJ2-7, with D perhaps matching TRBD1 (6 bases). The CDR3 runs 15 residues. Looked up from germline, CDR1 is SNHLY and CDR2 is FYNNEI. The CDR3: CASSGRLDRILRSRF. CDR3 nucleotides: TGTGCCAGCAGTGGGCGGCTAGACAGGATCCTCCGGTCTCGCTTC.

Only one count was recorded for this clone. The rearrangement uses TRBV5-8 and TRBJ1-5; D is possibly TRBD1 (5 bases). Looked up from germline, CDR1 is SGHTS and CDR2 is YDEGEE. V gave up 4 bases and J gave up 3 bases, with 17 bases separating them. The CDR3 contains 16 residues. The CDR3 sequence: CASSRHRGKYNQPQHF. In DNA form, the CDR3 reads TGTGCCAGCAGCCGACACCGGGGGAAATACAATCAGCCCCAGCATTTT.

V gene TRBV27 combines with J gene TRBJ2-7; 9 bases align to TRBD1. Germline V lookup: CDR1 MNHEY, CDR2 SMNVEV (reference sequence). The V segment lost 5 bases and the J segment 6 bases; nucleotides outside the gene matches: 8. The CDR3 runs to 14 residues. The CDR3 reads CASSPGTGLVEQYF. CDR3 coding DNA: TGTGCCAGCAGTCCCGGGACAGGGCTCGTCGAGCAGTACTTC.

This clone appeared a single time. The chain joins TRBV6-5 to TRBJ2-1; D is ambiguous. Germline V gene data show CDR1 as MNHEY and CDR2 as SVGAGI. The CDR3 runs 16 residues. The germline V and J ends were trimmed by 1 base and 0 bases, with 10 bases remaining between them. CDR3 nucleotides: TGTGCCAGCAGTTACTTCGGCGGCAGCTCCTACAATGAGCAGTTCTTC. The encoded protein is CASSYFGGSSYNEQFF.

Only a few counts were recorded for this clone. The CDR3 sequence: CASSGARGGLETQYF. The CDR3 DNA follows: TGTGCCAGCAGCGGGGCAAGGGGGGGCCTAGAGACCCAGTACTTC. The gene calls are TRBV4-2 and TRBJ2-5; weak D call: TRBD2 (7 bases). Germline CDR1 and CDR2: LGHNA and YNFKEQ. This CDR3 is built from 15 residues. Trimming took off 5 bases at V and 4 bases at J, with 17 bases between the two ends.

The rearrangement joins TRBV5-1 to TRBJ1-3; D is uncertain. The closer fit of TRBJ2-2 to the DNA end suggests the J call may be wrong. Germline V CDR1 and CDR2: SGHRS, YFSETQ. The CDR3 length is 15 residues. In DNA, the CDR3 is TGCGCCAGCAGCTTGGGTCTTGCCGTTACCGGGGAGCTGTTTTTT. Amino acids: CASSLGLAVTGELFF.

This chain links TRBV4-1 with TRBJ1-1; D gene unclear. V was trimmed by 0 bases and J by 3 bases, leaving 5 bases between them. Germline V gene sequence: CDR1 MGHRA, CDR2 YSYEKL. The CDR3 has 13 residues. The DNA for the CDR3 is TGCGCCAGCAGCCAAGATCTGGACACTGAAGCTTTCTTT. Protein sequence: CASSQDLDTEAFF.

The chain links TRBV4-1 to TRBJ2-3; D not resolved. The CDR3 runs to 15 residues. V lost 2 bases, J lost 1 base, and 10 bases lay in between. Looked up from germline, CDR1 is MGHRA and CDR2 is YSYEKL. CDR3 DNA sequence: TGCGCCAGCAGCCAACAAACCAAGCGCACAGATACGCAGTATTTT. Its protein product is CASSQQTKRTDTQYF.

In its sample, this clone was seen many times. The V gene is TRBV18, the J gene TRBJ2-2; 9 bases line up with TRBD2. After removal of 5 bases from V and 0 bases from J, the junction contained 7 bases not matched to a gene. Germline CDR1 and CDR2: KGHSH and LQKENI. CDR3 length: 17 residues. CDR3 protein: CASSMVASGTNTGELFF. In DNA, the CDR3 is TGTGCCAGCTCAATGGTGGCTAGCGGGACGAACACCGGGGAGCTGTTTTTT.